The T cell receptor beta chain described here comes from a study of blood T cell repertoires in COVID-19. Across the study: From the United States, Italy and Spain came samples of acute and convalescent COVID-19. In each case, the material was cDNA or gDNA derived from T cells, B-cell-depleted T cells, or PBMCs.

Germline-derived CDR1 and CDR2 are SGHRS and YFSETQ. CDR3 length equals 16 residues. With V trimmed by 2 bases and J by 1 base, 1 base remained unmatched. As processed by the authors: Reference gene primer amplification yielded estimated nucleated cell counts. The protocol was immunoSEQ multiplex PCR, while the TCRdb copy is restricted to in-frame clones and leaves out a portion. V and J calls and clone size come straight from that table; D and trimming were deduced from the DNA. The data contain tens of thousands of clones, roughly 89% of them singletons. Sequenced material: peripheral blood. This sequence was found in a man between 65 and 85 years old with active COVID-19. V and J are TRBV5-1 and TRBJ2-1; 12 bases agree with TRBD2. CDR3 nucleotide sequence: TGCGCCAGCAGCTTCACTAGCGGGGGGTCCTACAATGAGCAGTTCTTC. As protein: CASSFTSGGSYNEQFF.